This T cell receptor (beta chain) was sequenced in a study of cytomegalovirus exposure and HLA in healthy donors. As for the study in general: From donors who were HLA-typed, an early data release held around 85 million unique TCRs.

The CDR3 contains 14 residues. V was trimmed by 5 bases and J by 7 bases, leaving 14 bases between them. Germline lookup yields CDR1 SGHTA and CDR2 FQGNSA. The PCR contained 60 Vbeta and 13 Jbeta primers. Here immunoSEQ multiplex PCR was the method, and the copy in TCRdb shows in-frame clones only, minus some. This table holds around 100,000 clones, approximately 70% found once. This sequence joins TRBV7-2 and TRBJ1-4, with TRBD1 as a possible D gene (5 bases). The specimen sequenced was PBMCs. This TCR was recovered from a woman aged 50 to 65 in good health and CMV-seronegative. CDR3 nucleotide sequence: TGTGCCAGCAGCGTCGGACAAATGCCTGAAAAACTGTTTTTT. Translating it yields CASSVGQMPEKLFF.